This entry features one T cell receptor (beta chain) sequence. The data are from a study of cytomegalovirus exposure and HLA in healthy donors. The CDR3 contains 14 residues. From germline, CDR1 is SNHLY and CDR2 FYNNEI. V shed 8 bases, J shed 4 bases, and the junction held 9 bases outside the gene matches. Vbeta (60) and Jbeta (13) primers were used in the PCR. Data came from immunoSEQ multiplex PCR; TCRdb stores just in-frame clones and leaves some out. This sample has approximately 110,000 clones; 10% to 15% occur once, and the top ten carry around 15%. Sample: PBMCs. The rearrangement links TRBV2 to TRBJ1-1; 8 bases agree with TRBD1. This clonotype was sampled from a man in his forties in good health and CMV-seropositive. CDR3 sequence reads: CASSSTGGVTEAFF. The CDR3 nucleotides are TGTGCCAGCTCGAGTACAGGGGGAGTCACTGAAGCTTTCTTT.